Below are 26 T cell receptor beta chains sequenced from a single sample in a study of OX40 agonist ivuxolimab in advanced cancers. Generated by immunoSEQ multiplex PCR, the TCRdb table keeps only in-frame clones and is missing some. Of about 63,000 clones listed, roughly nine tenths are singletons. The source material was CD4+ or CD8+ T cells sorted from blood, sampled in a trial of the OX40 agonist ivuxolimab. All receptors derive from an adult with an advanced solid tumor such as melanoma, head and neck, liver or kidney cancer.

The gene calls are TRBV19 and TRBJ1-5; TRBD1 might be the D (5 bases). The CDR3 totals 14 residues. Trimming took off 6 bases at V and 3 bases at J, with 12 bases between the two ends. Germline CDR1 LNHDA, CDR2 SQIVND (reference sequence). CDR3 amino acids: CASRGDGSNQPQHF. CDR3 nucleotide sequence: TGTGCCAGTAGAGGGGACGGCTCCAATCAGCCCCAGCATTTT.

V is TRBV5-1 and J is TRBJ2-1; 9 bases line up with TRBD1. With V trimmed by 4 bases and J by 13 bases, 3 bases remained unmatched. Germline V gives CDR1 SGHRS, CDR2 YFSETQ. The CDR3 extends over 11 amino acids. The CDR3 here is CASSQGQGQFF. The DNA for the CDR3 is TGCGCCAGCAGCCAGGGACAGGGTCAGTTCTTC.

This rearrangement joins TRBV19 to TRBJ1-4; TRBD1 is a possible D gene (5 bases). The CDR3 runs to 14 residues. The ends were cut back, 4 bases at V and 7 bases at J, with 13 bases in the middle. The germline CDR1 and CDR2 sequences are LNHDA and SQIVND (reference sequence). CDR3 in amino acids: CASSTGVLGEKLFF. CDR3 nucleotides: TGTGCCAGTAGTACGGGGGTTTTGGGTGAAAAACTGTTTTTT.

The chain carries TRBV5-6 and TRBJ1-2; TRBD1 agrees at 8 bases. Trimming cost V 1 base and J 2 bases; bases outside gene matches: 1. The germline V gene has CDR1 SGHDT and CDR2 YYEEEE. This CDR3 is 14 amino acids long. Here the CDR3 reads CASSLRQGNYGYTF. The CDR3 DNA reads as TGTGCCAGCAGCTTGAGACAGGGGAACTATGGCTACACCTTC.

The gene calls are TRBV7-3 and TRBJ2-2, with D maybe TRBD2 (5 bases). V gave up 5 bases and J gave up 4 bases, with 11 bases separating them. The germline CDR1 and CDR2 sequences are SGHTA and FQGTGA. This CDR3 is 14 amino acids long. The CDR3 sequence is CASSLDAGTGELFF. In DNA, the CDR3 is TGTGCCAGCAGCCTAGATGCGGGCACCGGGGAGCTGTTTTTT.

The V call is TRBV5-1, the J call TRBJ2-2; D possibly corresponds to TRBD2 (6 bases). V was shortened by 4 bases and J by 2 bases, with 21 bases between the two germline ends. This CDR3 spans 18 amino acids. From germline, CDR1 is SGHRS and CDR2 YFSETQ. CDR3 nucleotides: TGCGCCAGCAGCCCCGACCCTCCTGGCGGGGCTAACACCGGGGAGCTGTTTTTT. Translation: CASSPDPPGGANTGELFF. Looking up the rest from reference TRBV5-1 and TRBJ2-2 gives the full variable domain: KAGVTQTPRYLIKTRGQQVTLSCSPISGHRSVSWYQQTPGQGLQFLFEYFSETQRNKGNFPGRFSGRQFSNSRSEMNVSTLELGDSALYLCASSPDPPGGANTGELFFGEGSRLTVL.

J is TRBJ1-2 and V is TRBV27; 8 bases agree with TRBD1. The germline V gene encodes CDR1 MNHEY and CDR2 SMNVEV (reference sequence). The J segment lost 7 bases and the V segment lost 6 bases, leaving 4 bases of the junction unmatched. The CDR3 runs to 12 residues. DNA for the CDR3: TGTGCCAGCAGGCAGGGGGCGCGTGGCTACACCTTC. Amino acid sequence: CASRQGARGYTF.

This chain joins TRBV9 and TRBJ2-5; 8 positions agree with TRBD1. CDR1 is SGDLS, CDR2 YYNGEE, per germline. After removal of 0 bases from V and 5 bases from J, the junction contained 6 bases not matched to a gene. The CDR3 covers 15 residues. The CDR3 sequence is CASSVGPGGLETQYF. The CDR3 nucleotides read TGTGCCAGCAGCGTAGGGCCAGGGGGCTTGGAGACCCAGTACTTC.

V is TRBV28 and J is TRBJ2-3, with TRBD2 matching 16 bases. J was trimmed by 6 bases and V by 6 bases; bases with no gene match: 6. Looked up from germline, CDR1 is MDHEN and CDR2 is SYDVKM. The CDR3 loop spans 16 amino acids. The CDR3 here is CASSPGLAGGLDTQYF. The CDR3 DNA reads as TGTGCCAGCAGCCCGGGACTAGCGGGGGGGCTTGATACGCAGTATTTT.

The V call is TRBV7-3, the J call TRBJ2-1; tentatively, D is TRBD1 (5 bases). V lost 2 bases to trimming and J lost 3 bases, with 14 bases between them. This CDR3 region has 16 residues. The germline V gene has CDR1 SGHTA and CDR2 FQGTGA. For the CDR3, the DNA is TGTGCCAGCAGCTTAGGGGTGTCGGACAACTACAATGAGCAGTTCTTC. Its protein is CASSLGVSDNYNEQFF.

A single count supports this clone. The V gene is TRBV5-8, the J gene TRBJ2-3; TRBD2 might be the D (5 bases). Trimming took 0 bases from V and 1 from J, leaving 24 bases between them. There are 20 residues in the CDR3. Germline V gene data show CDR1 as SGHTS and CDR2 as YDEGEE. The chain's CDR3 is CASSLEGVFEMEEGTDTQYF. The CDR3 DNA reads TGTGCCAGCAGCTTGGAGGGAGTATTTGAAATGGAAGAAGGCACAGATACGCAGTATTTT.

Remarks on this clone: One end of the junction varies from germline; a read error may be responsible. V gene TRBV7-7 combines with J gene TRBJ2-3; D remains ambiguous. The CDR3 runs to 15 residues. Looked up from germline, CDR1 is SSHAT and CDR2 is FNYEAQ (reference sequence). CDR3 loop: CASSLRSGFTDTQYF. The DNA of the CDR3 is TGTGCTAGCAGCTTAAGATCTGGGTTTACAGATACGCAGTATTTT.

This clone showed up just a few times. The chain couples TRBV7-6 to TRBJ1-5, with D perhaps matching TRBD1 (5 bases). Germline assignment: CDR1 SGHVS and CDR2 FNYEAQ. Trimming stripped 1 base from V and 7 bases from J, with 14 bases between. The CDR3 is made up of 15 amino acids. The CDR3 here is CASSLESGVGQPQHF. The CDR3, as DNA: TGTGCCAGCAGCTTAGAATCGGGGGTAGGGCAGCCCCAGCATTTT.

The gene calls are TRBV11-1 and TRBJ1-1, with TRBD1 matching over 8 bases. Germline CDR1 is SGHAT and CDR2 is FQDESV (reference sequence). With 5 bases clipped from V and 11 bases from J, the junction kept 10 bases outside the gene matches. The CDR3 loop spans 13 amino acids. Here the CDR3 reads CASSPQDREVAFF. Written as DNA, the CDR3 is TGTGCCAGCAGCCCGCAGGACAGGGAGGTGGCTTTCTTT.

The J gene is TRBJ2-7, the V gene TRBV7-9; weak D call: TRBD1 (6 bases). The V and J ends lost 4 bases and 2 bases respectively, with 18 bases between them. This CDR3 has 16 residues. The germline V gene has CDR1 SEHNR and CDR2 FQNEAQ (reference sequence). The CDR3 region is CASSSTIGTNTYEQYF. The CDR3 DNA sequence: TGTGCCAGCAGCTCGACCATCGGGACAAACACCTACGAGCAGTACTTC.

CDR3 nucleotides: TGCGCCAGCAGCCAAGATACGTTGGAGACGTCCAACTATGGCTACACCTTC. Its translation is CASSQDTLETSNYGYTF. The gene calls are TRBV4-1 and TRBJ1-2, with no clear D. There are 17 residues in the CDR3. Germline V gene sequence: CDR1 MGHRA, CDR2 YSYEKL. With 0 bases removed from V and 2 bases from J, the gap between germline ends came to 16 bases.

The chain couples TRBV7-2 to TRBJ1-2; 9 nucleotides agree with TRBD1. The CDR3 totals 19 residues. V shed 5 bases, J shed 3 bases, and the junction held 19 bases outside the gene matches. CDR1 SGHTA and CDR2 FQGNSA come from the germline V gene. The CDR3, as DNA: TGTGCCAGCAGCCCACGGGGGGGCCGGCACAGGGGGCCTGACTATGGCTACACCTTC. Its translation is CASSPRGGRHRGPDYGYTF.

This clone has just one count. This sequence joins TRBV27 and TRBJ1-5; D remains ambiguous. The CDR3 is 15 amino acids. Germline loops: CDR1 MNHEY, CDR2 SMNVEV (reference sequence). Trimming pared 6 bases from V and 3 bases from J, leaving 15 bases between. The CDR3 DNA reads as TGTGCCAGCAGCCTGACTCCGGAATACAATCAGCCCCAGCATTTT. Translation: CASSLTPEYNQPQHF.

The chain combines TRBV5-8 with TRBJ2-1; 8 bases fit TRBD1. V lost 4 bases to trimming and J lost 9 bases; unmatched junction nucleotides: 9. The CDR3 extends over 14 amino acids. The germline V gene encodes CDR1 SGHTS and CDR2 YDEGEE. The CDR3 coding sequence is TGTGCCAGCAGCCTTGGACAGGGTCAAAGTGAGCAGTTCTTC. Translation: CASSLGQGQSEQFF. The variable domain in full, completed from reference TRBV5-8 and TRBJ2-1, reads EAGVTQSPTHLIKTRGQQATLRCSPISGHTSVYWYQQALGLGLQFLLWYDEGEERNRGNFPPRFSGRQFPNYSSELNVNALELEDSALYLCASSLGQGQSEQFFGPGTRLTVL.

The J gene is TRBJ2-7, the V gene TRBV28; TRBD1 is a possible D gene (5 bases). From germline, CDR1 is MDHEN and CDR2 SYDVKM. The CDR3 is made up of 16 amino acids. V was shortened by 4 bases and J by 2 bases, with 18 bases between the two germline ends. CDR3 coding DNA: TGTGCCAGCAGTTCCCTGACAGAGTTAACAGCCTACGAGCAGTACTTC. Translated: CASSSLTELTAYEQYF.

The CDR3 loop reads CASTIGQGTSEAFF. The DNA for the CDR3 is TGCGCCAGCACTATAGGACAGGGAACGTCTGAAGCTTTCTTT. This sequence joins TRBV4-3 and TRBJ1-1, with 8 bases aligning to TRBD1. The junction had 10 bases not matched to a gene; V was cut back by 7 bases and J by 6 bases. CDR1 is LGHNA, CDR2 YSLEER, per germline. This CDR3 is 14 amino acids long.

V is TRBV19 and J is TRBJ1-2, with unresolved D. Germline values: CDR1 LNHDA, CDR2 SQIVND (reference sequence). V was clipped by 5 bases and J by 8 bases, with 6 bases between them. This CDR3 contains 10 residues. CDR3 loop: CASSFDGYTF. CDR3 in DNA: TGTGCCAGTAGTTTCGACGGCTACACCTTC.

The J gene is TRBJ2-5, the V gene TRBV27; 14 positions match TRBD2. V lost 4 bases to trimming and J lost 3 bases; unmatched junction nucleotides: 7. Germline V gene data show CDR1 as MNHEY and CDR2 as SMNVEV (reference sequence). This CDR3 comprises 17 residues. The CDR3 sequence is CASSSHPGLAGEETQYF. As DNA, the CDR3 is TGTGCCAGCAGTTCACATCCGGGACTAGCGGGGGAAGAGACCCAGTACTTC.

The CDR3 DNA sequence: TGTGCCAGCAGCTTAGGGGAGTATAATGAAAAACTGTTTTTT. Its protein is CASSLGEYNEKLFF. The V and J genes are TRBV13 and TRBJ1-4; D is unclear. This CDR3 spans 14 amino acids. V was trimmed by 0 bases and J by 4 bases, leaving 6 bases between them. The germline gives CDR1 PRHDT, CDR2 FYEKMQ (reference sequence). The complete variable domain, with remaining parts taken from reference TRBV13 and TRBJ1-4, reads AAGVIQSPRHLIKEKRETATLKCYPIPRHDTVYWYQQGPGQDPQFLISFYEKMQSDKGSIPDRFSAQQFSDYHSELNMSSLELGDSALYFCASSLGEYNEKLFFGSGTQLSVL.

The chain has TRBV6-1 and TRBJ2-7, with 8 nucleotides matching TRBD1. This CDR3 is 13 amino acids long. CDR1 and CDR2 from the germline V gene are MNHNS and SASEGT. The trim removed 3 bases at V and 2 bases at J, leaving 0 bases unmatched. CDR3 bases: TGTGCCAGCAGTGAGGGACAGGCCTACGAGCAGTACGTC. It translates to CASSEGQAYEQYV.

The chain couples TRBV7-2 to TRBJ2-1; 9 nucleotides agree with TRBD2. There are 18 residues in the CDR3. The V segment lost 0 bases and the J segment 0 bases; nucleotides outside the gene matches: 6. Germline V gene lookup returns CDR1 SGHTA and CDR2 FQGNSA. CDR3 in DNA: TGTGCCAGCAGCTTAGCGCGGTCTAGCGGGGCCTCCTACAATGAGCAGTTCTTC. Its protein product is CASSLARSSGASYNEQFF.